Shown below are 14 T cell receptor beta chains from a single sample sequenced in a study of cytomegalovirus exposure and HLA in healthy donors. It was with 60 Vbeta and 13 Jbeta primers that the PCR ran. TCRdb keeps only in-frame clones here, not all; method: immunoSEQ multiplex PCR. The sample totals more than 90,000 clones. Sequencing input: PBMCs. These TCRs come from a man aged 30 to 45 in good health and CMV-seronegative.

This chain joins TRBV18 and TRBJ1-5; possible D gene TRBD1, 6 bases. Trimming left V 3 bases short and J 9 bases short, with 15 bases between. The CDR3 spans 14 residues. The germline CDR1 and CDR2 sequences are KGHSH and LQKENI. This chain's CDR3 is CASSPGQPAWPQHF. For the CDR3, the DNA is TGTGCCAGCTCACCTGGACAGCCGGCGTGGCCCCAGCATTTT.

The chain recombines TRBV5-1 with TRBJ1-4; 10 nucleotides line up with TRBD1. With 4 bases clipped from V and 7 bases from J, the junction kept 1 base outside the gene matches. Per germline, CDR1 SGHRS and CDR2 YFSETQ. The CDR3 contains 13 residues. Here the CDR3 DNA reads TGCGCCAGCAGCCGGGACAGGGGTGAAAAACTGTTTTTT. This gives the protein CASSRDRGEKLFF.

The genes are TRBV5-5 and TRBJ1-6, with 8 bases matching TRBD1. V shed 4 bases and J 7 bases; nucleotides not matched to a gene: 7. Germline V lookup: CDR1 SGHKS, CDR2 YYEKEE (reference sequence). The CDR3 covers 15 residues. CDR3 bases: TGTGCCAGCAGCCTACAGGACAGGGAGAATTCACCCCTCCACTTT. Translated: CASSLQDRENSPLHF.

The chain uses TRBV5-4 and TRBJ2-5; TRBD1 aligns across 9 bases. CDR3 length equals 14 residues. The J segment lost 1 base and the V segment lost 4 bases, leaving 2 bases of the junction unmatched. Germline CDR1 SGHNT, CDR2 YYREEE (reference sequence). The CDR3 protein is CASSPTGGQETQYF. For the CDR3, the DNA is TGTGCCAGCAGCCCGACAGGGGGCCAAGAGACCCAGTACTTC.

CDR3 loop: CASSSRGSLPLGTDTQYF. CDR3 sequence (DNA): TGCGCCAGCAGCTCGCGGGGGAGCCTCCCTCTGGGCACAGATACGCAGTATTTT. This chain links TRBV5-1 with TRBJ2-3; 7 nucleotides line up with TRBD2. Per the germline V gene, CDR1 is SGHRS and CDR2 is YFSETQ. J gave up 1 base and V 3 bases, and 14 bases lay outside the gene matches. The CDR3 runs 18 residues.

J is TRBJ1-5 and V is TRBV28; 11 bases agree with TRBD1. CDR3 length: 17 residues. Germline V lookup: CDR1 MDHEN, CDR2 SYDVKM. J lost 7 bases, V lost 5 bases, and 13 bases had no gene match. The CDR3 loop reads CASSPLRRTGGRQPQHF. The CDR3, as DNA: TGTGCCAGCAGTCCGCTACGTCGGACAGGGGGCCGACAGCCCCAGCATTTT.

The chain carries TRBV5-4 and TRBJ2-5; D may be TRBD2 (5 bases). V was clipped by 4 bases and J by 2 bases, with 12 bases between them. The CDR3 runs 14 residues. The V gene's germline CDR1 is SGHNT and CDR2 YYREEE (reference sequence). CDR3 sequence reads: CASSGGGDQETQYF. The CDR3 nucleotides read TGTGCCAGCAGCGGAGGTGGGGATCAAGAGACCCAGTACTTC.

The chain combines TRBV6-5 with TRBJ2-5; D may be TRBD1 (6 bases). This CDR3 is built from 15 residues. The V end was cut by 1 base, the J end by 4 bases, with 13 bases between. Per the germline V gene, CDR1 is MNHEY and CDR2 is SVGAGI. CDR3: CASSYLAGALETQYF. CDR3 bases: TGTGCCAGCAGTTACTTGGCAGGGGCATTAGAGACCCAGTACTTC.

V usage is TRBV7-9 and J usage is TRBJ2-3; 15 nucleotides align to TRBD2. The V segment lost 5 bases and the J segment 4 bases; nucleotides outside the gene matches: 7. CDR3 length: 17 amino acids. Germline V gene sequence: CDR1 SEHNR, CDR2 FQNEAQ (reference sequence). CDR3 in DNA: TGTGCCAGCAGCCCAGGACTAGCGGGGGGGCAGTCAGATACGCAGTATTTT. It codes for CASSPGLAGGQSDTQYF.

The chain couples TRBV10-3 to TRBJ1-2, with D possibly TRBD1 on 6 matching bases. Germline CDR1 ENHRY, CDR2 SYGVKD. V was clipped by 4 bases and J by 3 bases, with 15 bases between them. This CDR3 spans 15 amino acids. Here the CDR3 reads CAISGGLGGYYGYTF. CDR3 nucleotides: TGTGCCATCAGTGGGGGACTAGGGGGTTACTATGGCTACACCTTC.

CDR3 sequence (DNA): TGTGCCAGCATAGGGAGCTCCTATAATTCACCCCTCCACTTT. Translating gives CASIGSSYNSPLHF. The V gene is TRBV28, the J gene TRBJ1-6; the D is unclear. Looked up from germline, CDR1 is MDHEN and CDR2 is SYDVKM. The germline V and J ends were trimmed by 7 bases and 0 bases, with 7 bases remaining between them. This CDR3 region has 14 residues.

This chain uses TRBV30 with TRBJ2-7; 11 bases are a match to TRBD1. Germline loops: CDR1 GTSNPN, CDR2 SVGIG (reference sequence). The CDR3 length is 15 residues. Trimming removed 3 bases from V and 1 base from J; junction bases left unmatched: 5. As DNA, the CDR3 is TGTGCCTGGAGGCCGGACAGGGGGCGATCCTACGAGCAGTACTTC. The encoded protein is CAWRPDRGRSYEQYF.

V usage is TRBV4-1 and J usage is TRBJ2-5, with D possibly TRBD1 on 7 matching bases. V lost 4 bases and J 5 bases, leaving 20 bases between the germline ends. This CDR3 has 16 residues. Germline lookup yields CDR1 MGHRA and CDR2 YSYEKL. The CDR3 region is CASSPGGGGAWETQYF. In DNA, the CDR3 is TGCGCCAGCAGCCCCGGCGGAGGGGGCGCGTGGGAGACCCAGTACTTC.

The chain links TRBV10-3 to TRBJ1-1; a weak D match, TRBD1 (6 bases). Per the germline V gene, CDR1 is ENHRY and CDR2 is SYGVKD. V was cut by 11 bases and J by 3 bases, with 19 bases left in between. This CDR3 is built from 14 residues. The CDR3 nucleotides read TGTGCCTTCCAGGGGACCCCACGGGACACTGAAGCTTTCTTT. Translating it yields CAFQGTPRDTEAFF.